The 14 T cell receptor beta chains reported below all come from one sample, sequenced in a study of post-analysis software for immune sequencing data. Their antigens remain unidentified. Study-wide results and caveats: TRBV segments more frequent in patients than in controls numbered about 5 and included TRBV5-6, TRBV5-1 and TRBV20-1.

Prepared TCR beta cDNA libraries contained unique molecular identifiers. TCRdb ran MiXCR on the PCR reads and lists one entry per CDR3 protein. The sample lists about 500,000 distinct CDR3 sequences, under 55% occurring once. Material: blood. The origin of the receptors is a girl between 10 and 17 years old with multiple sclerosis.

CDR3 DNA: TGTGCCAGCACCAAATATCAGGGGGCGAGATACTACTACGAGCAGTACTTC. Its protein product is CASTKYQGARYYYEQYF. This chain links TRBV27 with TRBJ2-7, with 8 bases aligning to TRBD1. CDR3 length: 17 amino acids. V shed 7 bases and J 3 bases; nucleotides not matched to a gene: 17. Germline lookup yields CDR1 MNHEY and CDR2 SMNVEV (reference sequence).

CDR3 protein: CASSTSGRGVTDTQYF. CDR3 DNA: TGTGCCAGCAGTACTAGCGGGAGGGGAGTGACAGATACGCAGTATTTT. J is TRBJ2-3 and V is TRBV28, with 13 bases aligning to TRBD2. The length of the CDR3 is 16 residues. V shed 5 bases and J 3 bases; nucleotides not matched to a gene: 5. Germline assignment: CDR1 MDHEN and CDR2 SYDVKM.

The chain uses TRBV19 and TRBJ2-1, with D maybe TRBD2 (5 bases). The CDR3 contains 14 residues. Germline assignment: CDR1 LNHDA and CDR2 SQIVND (reference sequence). The V end was cut by 2 bases, the J end by 6 bases, with 11 bases between. In DNA, the CDR3 is TGTGCCAGTAGTATAAGCGGTTCGAGCAATGAGCAGTTCTTC. Amino acids: CASSISGSSNEQFF. The entire variable domain, with the rest obtained from reference TRBV19 and TRBJ2-1, is as follows: DGGITQSPKYLFRKEGQNVTLSCEQNLNHDAMYWYRQDPGQGLRLIYYSQIVNDFQKGDIAEGYSVSREKKESFPLTVTSAQKNPTAFYLCASSISGSSNEQFFGPGTRLTVL.

This sequence joins TRBV20-1 and TRBJ2-1, with TRBD2 matching over 11 bases. Germline loops: CDR1 DFQATT, CDR2 SNEGSKA (reference sequence). This CDR3 has 15 residues. V shed 3 bases, J shed 5 bases, and the junction held 6 bases outside the gene matches. The CDR3 sequence is CSASLLLAGDNEQFF. In DNA, the CDR3 is TGCAGTGCTAGTTTATTACTAGCGGGAGACAATGAGCAGTTCTTC.

The chain carries TRBV10-3 and TRBJ2-3; D perhaps matches TRBD1 (5 bases). The CDR3 consists of 14 residues. V was cut by 6 bases and J by 0 bases, with 10 bases left in between. Looked up from germline, CDR1 is ENHRY and CDR2 is SYGVKD. This CDR3 reads CAIRQATSTDTQYF. CDR3 coding DNA: TGTGCCATCAGACAGGCGACGAGCACAGATACGCAGTATTTT.

The CDR3 DNA sequence: TGCAGTGCTAGCGGGACAGGGAATTCACCCCTCCACTTT. Its protein product is CSASGTGNSPLHF. The genes are TRBV20-1 and TRBJ1-6; the match to TRBD1 covers 9 bases. J gave up 7 bases and V 3 bases, and 1 base lay outside the gene matches. The CDR3 totals 13 residues. CDR1 is DFQATT, CDR2 SNEGSKA, per germline (reference sequence).

This sequence joins TRBV20-1 and TRBJ2-7, with 7 bases identical to TRBD2. The germline V gene encodes CDR1 DFQATT and CDR2 SNEGSKA (reference sequence). The length of the CDR3 is 15 residues. The V and J ends lost 0 bases and 2 bases, in that order; junction bases with no gene match: 7. CDR3 nucleotides: TGCAGTGCTAGAGACGCCAGCGGGGCTGCCTACGAGCAGTACTTC. This gives the protein CSARDASGAAYEQYF.

The chain employs TRBV4-2 and TRBJ2-3; D gene unclear. Germline V gene sequence: CDR1 LGHNA, CDR2 YNFKEQ. The CDR3 extends over 13 amino acids. With 4 bases removed from V and 9 bases from J, the gap between germline ends came to 14 bases. The CDR3 DNA is TGTGCCAGCAGCCTTGGCCAGTCAATAACGCAGTATTTT. This sequence encodes CASSLGQSITQYF.

This clonotype was seen a handful of times. The chain recombines TRBV19 with TRBJ2-1, with 7 bases that match TRBD2. The V segment lost 4 bases and the J segment 13 bases; nucleotides outside the gene matches: 10. Germline CDR1 LNHDA, CDR2 SQIVND (reference sequence). CDR3 size: 13 residues. The CDR3 nucleotides read TGTGCCAGTAGTAGTAGCGTTGCGGGAGTTCAGTTCTTC. Protein sequence: CASSSSVAGVQFF.

This chain connects TRBV7-9 to TRBJ2-1, with TRBD1 as a possible D gene (5 bases). Per the germline V gene, CDR1 is SEHNR and CDR2 is FQNEAQ (reference sequence). The V and J ends lost 4 bases and 13 bases respectively, with 14 bases between them. The CDR3 has 12 residues. The CDR3 sequence is CASSSTPGQQFF. CDR3 bases: TGTGCCAGCAGCTCGACACCAGGGCAACAGTTCTTC.

This chain links TRBV20-1 with TRBJ1-2, with 7 bases matching TRBD1. The CDR3 is 10 amino acids. V trimming: 8 bases; J trimming: 7 bases; junction bases outside the gene matches: 4. CDR1 DFQATT and CDR2 SNEGSKA come from the germline V gene (reference sequence). CDR3 sequence reads: CSSKGAGYTF. Here the CDR3 DNA reads TGCAGTTCCAAGGGGGCTGGCTACACCTTC.

Note on this clonotype: At one end, the junction sequence differs from germline, possibly due to a read error. The chain has TRBV27 and TRBJ1-2; TRBD1 matches at 10 bases. CDR1 is MNHEY and CDR2 is SMNVEV in the germline V gene (reference sequence). CDR3 size: 16 residues. The CDR3 reads CAGSSPGTGDNYGYTF. For the CDR3, the DNA is TGTGCCGGCAGTTCCCCCGGGACAGGGGATAACTATGGCTACACCTTC.

This clonotype came up many times. The chain has TRBV9 and TRBJ2-7; D call uncertain. The length of the CDR3 is 12 residues. Germline assignment: CDR1 SGDLS and CDR2 YYNGEE. With 3 bases removed from V and 0 bases from J, the gap between germline ends came to 4 bases. The CDR3 DNA follows: TGTGCCAGCAGCGAAAACTCCTACGAGCAGTACTTC. This translates into CASSENSYEQYF.

A note on this clonotype: One end of the junction fails to match germline, which may point to a read error. This chain joins TRBV7-2 and TRBJ2-1, with D possibly being TRBD2 (6 bases). CDR1 and CDR2 (germline): SGHTA, FQGNSA. This CDR3 comprises 15 residues. The CDR3 is CASGLGPLAGYEQFF. The CDR3 coding sequence is TGTGCCAGCGGCTTAGGCCCACTAGCAGGCTATGAGCAGTTCTTC.